This T cell receptor beta chain was captured by sequencing in a study of cytomegalovirus exposure and HLA in healthy donors. Findings of the study overall: Using a false discovery rate of 0.05, a later analysis showed that 15,000 to 20,000 TCR beta sequences were associated with HLA alleles.

The primer mix had 60 Vbeta and 13 Jbeta primers. Libraries were prepared by immunoSEQ multiplex PCR; TCRdb keeps only in-frame clonotypes and omits some of them. Of around 150,000 clones in the sample, around 76% are singletons; the top ten hold 1%. CDR1 and CDR2 (germline): LNHDA, SQIVND (reference sequence). With 5 bases clipped from V and 5 bases from J, the junction kept 3 bases outside the gene matches. This CDR3 contains 14 residues. With respect to this clone: What it binds is not known.

The receptor comes from a woman aged 35 to 49 in good health and CMV-seronegative. The chain recombines TRBV19 with TRBJ2-4, with 10 bases matching TRBD1. What was sequenced was PBMCs. As DNA, the CDR3 is TGTGCCAGTAGTTTCGGGACAGGGGAAAACATTCAGTACTTC. Translating gives CASSFGTGENIQYF.